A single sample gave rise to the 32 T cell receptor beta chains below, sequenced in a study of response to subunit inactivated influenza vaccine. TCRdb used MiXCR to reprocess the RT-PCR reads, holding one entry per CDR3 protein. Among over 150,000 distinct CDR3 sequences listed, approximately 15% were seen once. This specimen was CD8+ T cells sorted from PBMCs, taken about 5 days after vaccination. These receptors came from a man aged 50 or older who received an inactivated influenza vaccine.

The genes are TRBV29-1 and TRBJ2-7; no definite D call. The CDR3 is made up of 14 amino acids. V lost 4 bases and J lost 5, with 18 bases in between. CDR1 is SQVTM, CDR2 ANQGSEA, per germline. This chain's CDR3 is CSVATGRARHEQYF. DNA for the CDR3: TGCAGCGTTGCAACGGGCCGAGCGAGGCACGAGCAGTACTTC.

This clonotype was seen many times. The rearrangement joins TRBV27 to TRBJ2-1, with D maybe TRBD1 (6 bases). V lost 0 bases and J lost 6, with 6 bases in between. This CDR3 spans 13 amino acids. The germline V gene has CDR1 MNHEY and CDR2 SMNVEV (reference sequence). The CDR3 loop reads CASSLSGGNEQFF. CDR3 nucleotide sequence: TGTGCCAGCAGTTTATCAGGGGGCAATGAGCAGTTCTTC.

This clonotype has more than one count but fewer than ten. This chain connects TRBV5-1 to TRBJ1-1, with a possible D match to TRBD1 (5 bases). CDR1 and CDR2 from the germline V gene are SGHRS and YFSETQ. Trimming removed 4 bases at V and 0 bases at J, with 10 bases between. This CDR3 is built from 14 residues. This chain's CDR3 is CASSVGPMNTEAFF. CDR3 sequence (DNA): TGCGCCAGCAGCGTGGGACCGATGAACACTGAAGCTTTCTTT.

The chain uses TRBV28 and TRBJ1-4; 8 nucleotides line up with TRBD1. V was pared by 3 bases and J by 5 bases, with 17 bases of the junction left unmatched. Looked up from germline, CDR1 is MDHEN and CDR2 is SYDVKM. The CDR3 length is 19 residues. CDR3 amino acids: CASSFRPGQGTGGNEKLFF. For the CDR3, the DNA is TGTGCCAGCAGTTTCCGCCCCGGACAGGGCACTGGAGGCAATGAAAAACTGTTTTTT.

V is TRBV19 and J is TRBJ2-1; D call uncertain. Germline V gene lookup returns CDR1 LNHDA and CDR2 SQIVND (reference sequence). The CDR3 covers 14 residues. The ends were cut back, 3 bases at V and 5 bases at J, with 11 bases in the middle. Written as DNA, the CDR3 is TGTGCCAGTAGTATCGGACCCAACCACAATGAGCAGTTCTTC. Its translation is CASSIGPNHNEQFF.

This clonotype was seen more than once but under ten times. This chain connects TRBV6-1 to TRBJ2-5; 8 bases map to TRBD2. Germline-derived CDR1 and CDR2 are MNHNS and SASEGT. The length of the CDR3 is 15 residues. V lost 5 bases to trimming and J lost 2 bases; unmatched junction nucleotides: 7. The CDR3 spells CASSPSGGLQETQYF. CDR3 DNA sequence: TGTGCCAGCAGTCCGAGCGGGGGCCTACAAGAGACCCAGTACTTC.

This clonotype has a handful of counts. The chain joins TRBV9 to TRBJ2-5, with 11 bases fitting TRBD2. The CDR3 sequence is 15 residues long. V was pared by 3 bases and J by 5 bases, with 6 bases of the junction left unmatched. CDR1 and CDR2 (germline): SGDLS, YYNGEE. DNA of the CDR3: TGTGCCAGCAGCGCGGGGACTAGCGGAGGGGAGACCCAGTACTTC. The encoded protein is CASSAGTSGGETQYF.

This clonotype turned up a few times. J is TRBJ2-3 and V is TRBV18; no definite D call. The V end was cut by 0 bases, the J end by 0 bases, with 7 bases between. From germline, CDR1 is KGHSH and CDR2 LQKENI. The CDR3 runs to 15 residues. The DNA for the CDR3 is TGTGCCAGCTCACCACCGGCCGCGAGCACAGATACGCAGTATTTT. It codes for CASSPPAASTDTQYF.

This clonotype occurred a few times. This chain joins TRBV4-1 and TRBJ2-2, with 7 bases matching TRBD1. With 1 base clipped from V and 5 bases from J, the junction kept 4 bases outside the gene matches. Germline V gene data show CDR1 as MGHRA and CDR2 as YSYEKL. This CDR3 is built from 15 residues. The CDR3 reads CASSQARQGTGELFF. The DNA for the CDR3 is TGCGCCAGCAGCCAAGCCAGACAGGGAACCGGGGAGCTGTTTTTT.

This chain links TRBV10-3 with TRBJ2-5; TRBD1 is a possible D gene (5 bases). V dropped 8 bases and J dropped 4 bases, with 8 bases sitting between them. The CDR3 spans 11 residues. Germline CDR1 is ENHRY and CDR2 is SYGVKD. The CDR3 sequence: CAIATGETQYF. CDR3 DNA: TGTGCCATCGCTACAGGAGAGACCCAGTACTTC.

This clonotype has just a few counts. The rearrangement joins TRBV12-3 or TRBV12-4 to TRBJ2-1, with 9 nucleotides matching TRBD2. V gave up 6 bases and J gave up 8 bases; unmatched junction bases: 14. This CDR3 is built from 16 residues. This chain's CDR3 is CASSRPPSGGRDEQFF. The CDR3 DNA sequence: TGTGCCAGCAGCCGTCCCCCGAGCGGGGGGCGTGATGAGCAGTTCTTC.

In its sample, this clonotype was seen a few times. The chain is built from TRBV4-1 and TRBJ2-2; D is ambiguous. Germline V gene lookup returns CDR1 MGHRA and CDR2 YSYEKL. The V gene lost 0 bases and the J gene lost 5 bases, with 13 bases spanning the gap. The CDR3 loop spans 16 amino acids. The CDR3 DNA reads TGCGCCAGCAGCCAAGAATTCCCAGGTCGAACCGGGGAGCTGTTTTTT. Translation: CASSQEFPGRTGELFF.

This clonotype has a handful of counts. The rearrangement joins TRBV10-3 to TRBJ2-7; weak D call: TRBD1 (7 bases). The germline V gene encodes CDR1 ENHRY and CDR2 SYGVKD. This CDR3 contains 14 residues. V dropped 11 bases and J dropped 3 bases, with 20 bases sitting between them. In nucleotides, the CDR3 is TGTGCCGCGGGGACAGCTGCCCACGACTACGAGCAGTACTTC. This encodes CAAGTAAHDYEQYF.

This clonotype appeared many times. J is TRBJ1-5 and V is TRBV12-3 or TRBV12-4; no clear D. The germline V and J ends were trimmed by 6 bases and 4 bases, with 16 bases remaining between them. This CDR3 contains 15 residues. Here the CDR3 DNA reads TGTGCCAGCAGCTTGGACGGCTTAGAAAATCAGCCCCAGCATTTT. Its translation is CASSLDGLENQPQHF.

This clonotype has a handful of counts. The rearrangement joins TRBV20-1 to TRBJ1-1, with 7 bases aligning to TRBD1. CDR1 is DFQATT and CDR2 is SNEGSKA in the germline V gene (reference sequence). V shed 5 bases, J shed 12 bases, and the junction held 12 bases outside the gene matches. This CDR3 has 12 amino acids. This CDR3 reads CSAPIRQGGTFF. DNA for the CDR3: TGCAGTGCTCCCATCCGACAGGGAGGGACTTTCTTT.

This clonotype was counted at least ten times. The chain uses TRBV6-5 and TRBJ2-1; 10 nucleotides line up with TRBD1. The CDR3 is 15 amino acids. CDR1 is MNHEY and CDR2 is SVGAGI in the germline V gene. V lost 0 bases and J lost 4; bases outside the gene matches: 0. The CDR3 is CASSYSGQGYNEQFF. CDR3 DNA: TGTGCCAGCAGTTACTCGGGACAGGGGTACAATGAGCAGTTCTTC.

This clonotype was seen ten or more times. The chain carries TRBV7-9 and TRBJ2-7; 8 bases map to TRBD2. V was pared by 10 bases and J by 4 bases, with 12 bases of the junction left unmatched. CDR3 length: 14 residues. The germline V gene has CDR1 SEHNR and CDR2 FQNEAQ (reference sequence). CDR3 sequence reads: CATPSAGGRYEQYF. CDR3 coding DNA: TGTGCCACCCCGTCTGCGGGAGGTCGATACGAGCAGTACTTC.

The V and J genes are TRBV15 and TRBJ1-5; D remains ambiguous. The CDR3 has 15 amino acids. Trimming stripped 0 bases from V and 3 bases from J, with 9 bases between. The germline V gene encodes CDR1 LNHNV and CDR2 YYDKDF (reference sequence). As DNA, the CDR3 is TGTGCCACCAGCAGAGATCTGGGGTCCAATCAGCCCCAGCATTTT. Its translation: CATSRDLGSNQPQHF.

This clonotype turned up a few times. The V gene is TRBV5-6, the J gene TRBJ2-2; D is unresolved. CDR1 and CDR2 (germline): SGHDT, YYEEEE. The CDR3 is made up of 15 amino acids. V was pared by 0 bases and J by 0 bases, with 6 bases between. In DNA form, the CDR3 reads TGTGCCAGCAGCTTGGTTGCAGCGAACACCGGGGAGCTGTTTTTT. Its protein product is CASSLVAANTGELFF.

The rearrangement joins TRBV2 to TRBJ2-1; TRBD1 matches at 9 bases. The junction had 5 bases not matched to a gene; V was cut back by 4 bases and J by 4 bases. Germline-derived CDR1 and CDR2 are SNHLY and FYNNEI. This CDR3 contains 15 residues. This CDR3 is CASSGRDRDYNEQFF. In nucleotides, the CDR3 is TGTGCCAGCAGTGGCCGGGACAGGGATTACAATGAGCAGTTCTTC.

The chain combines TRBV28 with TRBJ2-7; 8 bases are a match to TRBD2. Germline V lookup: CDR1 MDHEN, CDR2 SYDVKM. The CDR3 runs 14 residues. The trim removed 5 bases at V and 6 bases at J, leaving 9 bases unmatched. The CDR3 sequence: CASSVTSAGSEQYF. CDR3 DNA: TGTGCCAGCAGTGTGACTAGCGCAGGTTCCGAGCAGTACTTC.

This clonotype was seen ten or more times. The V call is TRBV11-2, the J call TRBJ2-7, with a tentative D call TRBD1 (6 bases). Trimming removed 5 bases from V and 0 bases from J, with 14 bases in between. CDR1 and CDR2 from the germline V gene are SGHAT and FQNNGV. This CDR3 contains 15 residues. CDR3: CASSPRTVSSYEQYF. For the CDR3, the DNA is TGTGCCAGCAGCCCACGGACAGTGAGCTCCTACGAGCAGTACTTC.

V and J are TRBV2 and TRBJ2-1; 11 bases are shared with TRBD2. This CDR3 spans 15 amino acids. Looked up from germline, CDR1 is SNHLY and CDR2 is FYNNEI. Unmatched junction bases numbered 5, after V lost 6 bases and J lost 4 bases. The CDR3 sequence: CASRVASGRYNEQFF. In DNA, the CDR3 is TGTGCCAGCAGGGTCGCTAGCGGGAGGTACAATGAGCAGTTCTTC.

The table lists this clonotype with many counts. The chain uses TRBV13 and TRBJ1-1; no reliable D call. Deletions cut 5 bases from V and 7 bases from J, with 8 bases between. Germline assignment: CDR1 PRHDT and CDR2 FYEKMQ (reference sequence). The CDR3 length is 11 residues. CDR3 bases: TGTGCCAGCAGCCTCGGGAGTGAAGCTTTCTTT. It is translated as CASSLGSEAFF.

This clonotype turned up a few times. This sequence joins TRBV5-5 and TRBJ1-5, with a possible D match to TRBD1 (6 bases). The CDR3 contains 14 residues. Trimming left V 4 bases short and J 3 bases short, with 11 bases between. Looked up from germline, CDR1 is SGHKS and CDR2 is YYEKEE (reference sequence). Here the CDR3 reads CASSLAGANQPQHF. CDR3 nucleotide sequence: TGTGCCAGCAGCCTCGCGGGGGCCAATCAGCCCCAGCATTTT.

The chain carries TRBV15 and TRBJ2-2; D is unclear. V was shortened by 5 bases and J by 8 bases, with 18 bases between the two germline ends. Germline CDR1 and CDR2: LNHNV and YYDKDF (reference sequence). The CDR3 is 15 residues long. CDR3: CATSSRTLLRGELFF. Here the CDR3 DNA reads TGTGCCACCAGCTCCCGGACCCTTCTGAGGGGGGAGCTGTTTTTT.

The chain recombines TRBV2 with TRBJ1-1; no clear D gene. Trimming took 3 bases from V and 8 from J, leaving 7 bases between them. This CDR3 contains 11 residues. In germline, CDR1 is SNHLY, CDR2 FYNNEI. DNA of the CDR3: TGTGCCAGCAGTGACGCACTAGAAGCTTTCTTT. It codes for CASSDALEAFF.

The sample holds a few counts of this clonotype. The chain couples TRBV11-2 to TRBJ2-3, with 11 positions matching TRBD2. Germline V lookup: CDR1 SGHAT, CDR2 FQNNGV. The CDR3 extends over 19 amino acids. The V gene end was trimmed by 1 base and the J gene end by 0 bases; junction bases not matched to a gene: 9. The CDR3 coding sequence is TGTGCCAGCAGCTTAGTAGGCTCTAGCGGGGGGCCTAGCACAGATACGCAGTATTTT. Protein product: CASSLVGSSGGPSTDTQYF.

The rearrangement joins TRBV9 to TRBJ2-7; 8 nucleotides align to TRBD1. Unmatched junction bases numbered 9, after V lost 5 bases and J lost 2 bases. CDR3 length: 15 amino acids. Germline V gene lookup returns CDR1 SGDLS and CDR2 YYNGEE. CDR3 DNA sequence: TGTGCCAGCAGTCCAGGGGGCCTTGGAACCTACGAGCAGTACTTC. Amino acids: CASSPGGLGTYEQYF. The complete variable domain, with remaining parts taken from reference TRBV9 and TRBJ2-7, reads DSGVTQTPKHLITATGQRVTLRCSPRSGDLSVYWYQQSLDQGLQFLIQYYNGEERAKGNILERFSAQQFPDLHSELNLSSLELGDSALYFCASSPGGLGTYEQYFGPGTRLTVT.

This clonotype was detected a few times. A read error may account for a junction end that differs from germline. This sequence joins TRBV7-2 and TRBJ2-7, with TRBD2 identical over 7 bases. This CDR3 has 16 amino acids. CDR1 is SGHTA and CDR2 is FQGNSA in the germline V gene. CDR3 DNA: TGTGCCAGCAGCTTAGGACCGGGGGGAGGGTCCTCCGAGCAGTACTTC. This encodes CASSLGPGGGSSEQYF.

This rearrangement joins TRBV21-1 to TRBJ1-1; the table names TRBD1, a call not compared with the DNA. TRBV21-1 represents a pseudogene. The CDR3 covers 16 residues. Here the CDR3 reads CANVFKQGEVNTEAFF. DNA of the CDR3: TGTGCCAACGTATTCAAACAGGGGGAAGTGAACACTGAAGCTTTCTTT.

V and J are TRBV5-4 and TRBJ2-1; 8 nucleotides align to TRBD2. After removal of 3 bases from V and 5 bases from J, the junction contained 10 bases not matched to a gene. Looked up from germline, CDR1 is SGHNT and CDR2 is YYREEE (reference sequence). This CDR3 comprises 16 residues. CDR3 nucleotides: TGTGCCAGCAGCTCCCACTTAGCGGGAATCAACAATGAGCAGTTCTTC. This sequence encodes CASSSHLAGINNEQFF. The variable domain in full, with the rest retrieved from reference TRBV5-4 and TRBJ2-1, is ETGVTQSPTHLIKTRGQQVTLRCSSQSGHNTVSWYQQALGQGPQFIFQYYREEENGRGNFPPRFSGLQFPNYSSELNVNALELDDSALYLCASSSHLAGINNEQFFGPGTRLTVL.